The 30 T cell receptor beta chains reported below all come from one sample, sequenced in a study of CD8+ T cells in alopecia areata. Extraction and reverse transcription of RNA yielded cDNA as the sequencing template. Generated by immunoSEQ multiplex PCR, the TCRdb table keeps only in-frame clones and is missing some. The sample holds about 190,000 clones, roughly three fifths seen once. Treatment specified: oral pan-JAK inhibitor, 5-10 mg twice daily. The sample in question was CD4+ T cells sorted from blood, obtained at week 4, from a patient treated with tofacitinib. These receptors were taken from a human donor with alopecia areata.

The rearrangement uses TRBV7-3 and TRBJ2-1; no definite D call. The CDR3 is 14 amino acids. The germline CDR1 and CDR2 sequences are SGHTA and FQGTGA. Trimming stripped 1 base from V and 6 bases from J, with 10 bases between. CDR3: CASSLNAPPNEQFF. CDR3 sequence (DNA): TGTGCCAGCAGCTTAAATGCCCCTCCCAATGAGCAGTTCTTC.

The chain is built from TRBV5-1 and TRBJ2-1; TRBD2 might be the D (6 bases). The V and J ends lost 1 base and 5 bases respectively, with 10 bases between them. This CDR3 spans 14 amino acids. Germline lookup yields CDR1 SGHRS and CDR2 YFSETQ. This CDR3 reads CASSLFGGNNEQFF. CDR3 bases: TGCGCCAGCAGCTTGTTCGGAGGGAACAATGAGCAGTTCTTC.

The gene calls are TRBV25-1 and TRBJ1-2, with TRBD1 matching 10 bases. Germline V gene sequence: CDR1 MGHDK, CDR2 SYGVNS. Unmatched junction bases numbered 11, after V lost 2 bases and J lost 8 bases. The CDR3 sequence is 16 residues long. CDR3 residues: CASSEPNRQGARGYTF. The CDR3 DNA is TGTGCCAGCAGTGAACCCAACCGACAGGGGGCGCGAGGCTACACCTTC.

The chain has TRBV11-2 and TRBJ1-2; D not certain. CDR1 and CDR2 from the germline V gene are SGHAT and FQNNGV. The V end lost 2 bases, the J end lost 5 bases, and 6 bases lay between the germline ends. The CDR3 loop spans 12 amino acids. The CDR3 loop is CASSLMAYGYTF. CDR3 DNA sequence: TGTGCCAGCAGCTTAATGGCGTATGGCTACACCTTC. Using reference TRBV11-2 and TRBJ1-2 for the parts outside the CDR3, the full variable domain is EAGVAQSPRYKIIEKRQSVAFWCNPISGHATLYWYQQILGQGPKLLIQFQNNGVVDDSQLPKDRFSAERLKGVDSTLKIQPAKLEDSAVYLCASSLMAYGYTFGSGTRLTVV.

The CDR3 reads CASSLPDRGVGEQYF. The CDR3 nucleotides read TGTGCCAGCAGCCTCCCGGACAGGGGAGTTGGCGAGCAGTACTTC. This chain uses TRBV7-8 with TRBJ2-7, with TRBD1 matching 9 bases. The CDR3 consists of 15 residues. CDR1 and CDR2 from the germline V gene are SGHVS and FQNEAQ. Trimming cost V 5 bases and J 6 bases; bases outside gene matches: 11.

The rearrangement uses TRBV29-1 and TRBJ2-1; no clear D gene. From germline, CDR1 is SQVTM and CDR2 ANQGSEA. This CDR3 spans 14 amino acids. V dropped 6 bases and J dropped 5 bases, with 17 bases sitting between them. CDR3 sequence: CSVASPTAHNEQFF. For the CDR3, the DNA is TGCAGCGTCGCGAGTCCTACAGCGCACAATGAGCAGTTCTTC.

The rearrangement joins TRBV29-1 to TRBJ2-5; tentative D call: TRBD2 (7 bases). This CDR3 contains 13 residues. Trimming cost V 3 bases and J 5 bases, with 13 bases left between them. Looked up from germline, CDR1 is SQVTM and CDR2 is ANQGSEA. The CDR3 region has the DNA TGCAGCGTTGACCGGGGGGCCGGCGAGACCCAGTACTTC. Encoded protein: CSVDRGAGETQYF.

The V gene is TRBV10-3, the J gene TRBJ2-1, with D uncertain. The CDR3 has 14 amino acids. In germline, CDR1 is ENHRY, CDR2 SYGVKD. V lost 10 bases to trimming and J lost 0 bases, with 13 bases between them. The CDR3 loop is CATSRATSYNEQFF. In DNA, the CDR3 is TGTGCCACATCTCGGGCTACCTCCTACAATGAGCAGTTCTTC.

This clone was counted a few times. The V gene is TRBV14, the J gene TRBJ2-1; TRBD2 agrees at 8 bases. The CDR3 is made up of 16 amino acids. Trimming at V came to 4 bases and at J to 0 bases, leaving 5 bases not matched to a gene. Germline lookup yields CDR1 SGHDN and CDR2 FVKESK. The CDR3 loop reads CASSPTSGYSYNEQFF. In DNA, the CDR3 is TGTGCCAGCAGCCCCACTAGCGGATACTCCTACAATGAGCAGTTCTTC.

The chain carries TRBV20-1 and TRBJ1-1; D gene unclear. Germline CDR1 DFQATT, CDR2 SNEGSKA (reference sequence). The V and J ends lost 1 base and 6 bases respectively, with 3 bases between them. The CDR3 length is 10 residues. The CDR3 region is CSARASEAFF. Written as DNA, the CDR3 is TGCAGTGCTAGAGCATCTGAAGCTTTCTTT.

The rearrangement joins TRBV6-6 to TRBJ2-1; D not certain. Germline V gene sequence: CDR1 MNHNY, CDR2 SVGAGI (reference sequence). Trimming removed 0 bases from V and 10 bases from J, with 7 bases in between. This CDR3 contains 12 residues. The CDR3 here is CASSYSDLEQFF. Written as DNA, the CDR3 is TGTGCCAGCAGTTACTCCGACTTAGAGCAGTTCTTC.

The rearrangement joins TRBV29-1 to TRBJ2-5, with TRBD1 matching over 9 bases. V shed 6 bases, J shed 4 bases, and the junction held 12 bases outside the gene matches. CDR1 is SQVTM and CDR2 is ANQGSEA in the germline V gene. The CDR3 is 15 residues long. CDR3 in DNA: TGCAGCGTACCCTCCACAGGGGGCGCGGGAGAGACCCAGTACTTC. Encoded protein: CSVPSTGGAGETQYF.

The chain employs TRBV7-3 and TRBJ2-1, with D perhaps matching TRBD2 (5 bases). This CDR3 is built from 12 residues. Germline CDR1 is SGHTA and CDR2 is FQGTGA. V was shortened by 5 bases and J by 12 bases, with 14 bases between the two germline ends. The CDR3 nucleotides read TGTGCCAGCAGCCGCCCCGGAGGAGGGCAGTTCTTC. Protein: CASSRPGGGQFF.

The rearrangement joins TRBV29-1 to TRBJ2-5, with unresolved D. The CDR3 length is 13 residues. V was pared by 6 bases and J by 3 bases, with 14 bases between. Germline V gene sequence: CDR1 SQVTM, CDR2 ANQGSEA. CDR3 DNA: TGCAGCGTCCAATCACGAGCCAAAGAGACCCAGTACTTC. This codes for CSVQSRAKETQYF.

This clone was seen a handful of times. The chain uses TRBV7-2 and TRBJ2-1; D tentatively reads TRBD1 or TRBD2 (5 bases each). The CDR3 runs to 14 residues. Germline lookup yields CDR1 SGHTA and CDR2 FQGNSA. Trimming stripped 4 bases from V and 10 bases from J, with 17 bases between. The CDR3 reads CASSSPTAWGEQFF. DNA for the CDR3: TGTGCCAGCAGCTCGCCGACAGCCTGGGGGGAGCAGTTCTTC.

The chain couples TRBV29-1 to TRBJ2-1; D is perhaps TRBD1 (5 bases). The germline V and J ends were trimmed by 6 bases and 7 bases, with 13 bases remaining between them. The CDR3 loop spans 12 amino acids. Germline V CDR1 and CDR2: SQVTM, ANQGSEA. The CDR3 here is CSVPRVSNEQFF. In DNA form, the CDR3 reads TGCAGCGTCCCCAGGGTTAGTAATGAGCAGTTCTTC.

This clone was picked up a small number of times. The chain links TRBV29-1 to TRBJ2-3; D may be TRBD2 (6 bases). The CDR3 extends over 13 amino acids. The V gene's germline CDR1 is SQVTM and CDR2 ANQGSEA. V shed 8 bases and J shed 5 bases, with 17 bases lying between them. The CDR3 protein is CSYGGDGGDTQYF. The CDR3 DNA reads as TGCAGCTATGGCGGGGATGGGGGAGATACGCAGTATTTT.

V is TRBV5-4 and J is TRBJ2-1; D is possibly TRBD1 (6 bases). The CDR3 has 14 residues. CDR1 is SGHNT and CDR2 is YYREEE in the germline V gene (reference sequence). V was clipped by 0 bases and J by 8 bases, with 12 bases between them. As DNA, the CDR3 is TGTGCCAGCAGCTTGGTAGGGGGAGTTTATGAGCAGTTCTTC. Translating gives CASSLVGGVYEQFF.

The J gene is TRBJ1-2, the V gene TRBV19, with a tentative D call TRBD1 (5 bases). Germline V gives CDR1 LNHDA, CDR2 SQIVND (reference sequence). V was cut by 4 bases and J by 4 bases, with 19 bases left in between. This CDR3 region has 16 residues. The CDR3 nucleotides are TGTGCCAGTAGTACCCCGGGACGGATGAATACCTATGGCTACACCTTC. This gives the protein CASSTPGRMNTYGYTF.

The CDR3 is CASSPGQVGTEAFF. DNA for the CDR3: TGTGCCAGCAGCCCGGGACAGGTCGGTACTGAAGCTTTCTTT. The chain recombines TRBV6-5 with TRBJ1-1, with TRBD1 matching over 8 bases. The CDR3 has 14 residues. Germline assignment: CDR1 MNHEY and CDR2 SVGAGI. The trim removed 6 bases at V and 5 bases at J, leaving 8 bases unmatched.

The rearrangement uses TRBV19 and TRBJ2-5; D gene ambiguous. Per the germline V gene, CDR1 is LNHDA and CDR2 is SQIVND (reference sequence). CDR3 length equals 13 residues. The V end lost 5 bases, the J end lost 0 bases, and 7 bases lay between the germline ends. CDR3 in DNA: TGTGCCAGTAGTGTATCACACCAAGAGACCCAGTACTTC. This encodes CASSVSHQETQYF.

A few counts support this clone. The chain has TRBV6-6 and TRBJ2-4, with D maybe TRBD2 (7 bases). Looked up from germline, CDR1 is MNHNY and CDR2 is SVGAGI (reference sequence). This CDR3 has 14 residues. Trimming took 7 bases from V and 5 from J, leaving 15 bases between them. CDR3 sequence reads: CASKWGEGENIQYF. CDR3 bases: TGTGCCAGCAAGTGGGGGGAGGGGGAAAACATTCAGTACTTC.

The chain employs TRBV25-1 and TRBJ1-1; 9 bases fit TRBD1. The trim removed 3 bases at V and 8 bases at J, leaving 4 bases unmatched. Germline V gene sequence: CDR1 MGHDK, CDR2 SYGVNS. The CDR3 is 13 amino acids. CDR3 residues: CASSDYRGREAFF. As DNA, the CDR3 is TGTGCCAGCAGTGATTACAGGGGGCGCGAAGCTTTCTTT. Looking up the rest from reference TRBV25-1 and TRBJ1-1 gives the full variable domain: EADIYQTPRYLVIGTGKKITLECSQTMGHDKMYWYQQDPGMELHLIHYSYGVNSTEKGDLSSESTVSRIRTEHFPLTLESARPSHTSQYLCASSDYRGREAFFGQGTRLTVV.

This rearrangement joins TRBV19 to TRBJ1-5; D is uncertain. V was clipped by 2 bases and J by 2 bases, with 13 bases between them. This CDR3 has 16 amino acids. The germline gives CDR1 LNHDA, CDR2 SQIVND (reference sequence). CDR3 region: CASSIIEALGNQPQHF. The CDR3 nucleotides are TGTGCCAGTAGTATAATTGAAGCATTGGGCAATCAGCCCCAGCATTTT.

The rearrangement joins TRBV19 to TRBJ1-2; D is possibly TRBD1 (5 bases). Deletions cut 3 bases from V and 6 bases from J, with 17 bases between. This CDR3 spans 15 amino acids. Germline V gene lookup returns CDR1 LNHDA and CDR2 SQIVND (reference sequence). Written as DNA, the CDR3 is TGTGCCAGTAGTATCCAGGGAATGCAGGTGGATGGCTACACCTTC. It encodes CASSIQGMQVDGYTF.

This clone was observed a few times. This chain joins TRBV28 and TRBJ1-2, with a possible D match to TRBD1 (6 bases). Germline V gene lookup returns CDR1 MDHEN and CDR2 SYDVKM. CDR3 length: 11 amino acids. V was trimmed by 6 bases and J by 13 bases, leaving 15 bases between them. The CDR3 nucleotides read TGTGCCAGCAGGGGACCGCAGGGGTCCACCTTC. Translated: CASRGPQGSTF.

The rearrangement joins TRBV18 to TRBJ1-2, with no clear D. V lost 3 bases and J 10 bases, leaving 15 bases between the germline ends. The CDR3 length is 13 residues. The germline V gene encodes CDR1 KGHSH and CDR2 LQKENI. DNA for the CDR3: TGTGCCAGCTCACCGGACCGAATCTACGACTACACCTTC. It codes for CASSPDRIYDYTF.

This clone was detected once. The chain has TRBV25-1 and TRBJ2-1; 7 bases match TRBD2. This CDR3 is 15 amino acids long. Germline V gene lookup returns CDR1 MGHDK and CDR2 SYGVNS. The trim removed 1 base at V and 4 bases at J, leaving 4 bases unmatched. This CDR3 reads CASSELTSAYNEQFF. Here the CDR3 DNA reads TGTGCCAGCAGTGAATTAACTAGCGCGTACAATGAGCAGTTCTTC. The entire variable domain, with the rest obtained from reference TRBV25-1 and TRBJ2-1, is as follows: EADIYQTPRYLVIGTGKKITLECSQTMGHDKMYWYQQDPGMELHLIHYSYGVNSTEKGDLSSESTVSRIRTEHFPLTLESARPSHTSQYLCASSELTSAYNEQFFGPGTRLTVL.

This clone has a handful of counts. This rearrangement joins TRBV28 to TRBJ2-5; D ambiguous. This CDR3 comprises 13 residues. Germline V gene data show CDR1 as MDHEN and CDR2 as SYDVKM. Trimming left V 6 bases short and J 5 bases short, with 13 bases between. The CDR3 coding sequence is TGTGCCAGCAGCCCCGTTGGGTTGGAGACCCAGTACTTC. Protein: CASSPVGLETQYF. The full variable domain, with the rest looked up from reference TRBV28 and TRBJ2-5, is DVKVTQSSRYLVKRTGEKVFLECVQDMDHENMFWYRQDPGLGLRLIYFSYDVKMKEKGDIPEGYSVSREKKERFSLILESASTNQTSMYLCASSPVGLETQYFGPGTRLLVL.

CDR3 loop: CASMGRTETQYF. As DNA, the CDR3 is TGTGCCAGCATGGGGAGGACGGAGACCCAGTACTTC. The chain couples TRBV6-6 to TRBJ2-5; a weak D match, TRBD2 (6 bases). Germline-derived CDR1 and CDR2 are MNHNY and SVGAGI (reference sequence). This CDR3 contains 12 residues. V shed 7 bases and J shed 5 bases, with 11 bases lying between them.